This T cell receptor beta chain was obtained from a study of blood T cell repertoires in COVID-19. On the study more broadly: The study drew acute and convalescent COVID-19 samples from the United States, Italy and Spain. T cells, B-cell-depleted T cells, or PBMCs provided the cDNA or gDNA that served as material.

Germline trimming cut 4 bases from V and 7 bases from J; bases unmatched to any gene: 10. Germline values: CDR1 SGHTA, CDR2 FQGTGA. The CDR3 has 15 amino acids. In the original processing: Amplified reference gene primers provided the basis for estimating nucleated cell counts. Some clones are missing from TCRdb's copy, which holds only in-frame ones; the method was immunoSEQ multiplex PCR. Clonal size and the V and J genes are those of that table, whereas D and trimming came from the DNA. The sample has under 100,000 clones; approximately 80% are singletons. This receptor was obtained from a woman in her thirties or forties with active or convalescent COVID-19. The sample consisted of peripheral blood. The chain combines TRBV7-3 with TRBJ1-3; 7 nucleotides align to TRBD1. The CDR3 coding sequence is TGTGCCAGCAGCTCCCCGACAGGGAGGTTGAACACCATATATTTT. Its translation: CASSSPTGRLNTIYF.